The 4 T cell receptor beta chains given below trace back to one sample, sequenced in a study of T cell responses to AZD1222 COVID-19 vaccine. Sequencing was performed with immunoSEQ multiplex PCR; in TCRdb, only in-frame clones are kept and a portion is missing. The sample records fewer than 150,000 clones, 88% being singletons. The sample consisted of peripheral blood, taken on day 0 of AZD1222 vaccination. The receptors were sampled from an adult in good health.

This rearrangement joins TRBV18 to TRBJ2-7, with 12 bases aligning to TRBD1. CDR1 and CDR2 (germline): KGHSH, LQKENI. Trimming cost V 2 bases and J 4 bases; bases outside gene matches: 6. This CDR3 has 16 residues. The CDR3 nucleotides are TGTGCCAGCTCACCAACGGGACAGGGGGCATTTTACGAGCAGTACTTC. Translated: CASSPTGQGAFYEQYF.

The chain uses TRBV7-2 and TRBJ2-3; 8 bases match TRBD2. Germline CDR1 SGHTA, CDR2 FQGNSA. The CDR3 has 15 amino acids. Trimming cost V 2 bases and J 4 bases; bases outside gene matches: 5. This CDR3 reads CASSLPTSGADTQYF. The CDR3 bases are TGTGCCAGCAGCTTACCAACTAGCGGTGCAGATACGCAGTATTTT.

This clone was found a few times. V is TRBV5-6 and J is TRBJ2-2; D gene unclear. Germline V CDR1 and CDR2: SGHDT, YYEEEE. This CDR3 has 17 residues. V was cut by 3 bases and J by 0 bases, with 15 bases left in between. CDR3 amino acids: CASSSGERPTNTGELFF. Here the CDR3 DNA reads TGTGCCAGCAGCTCCGGAGAGAGACCAACGAACACCGGGGAGCTGTTTTTT.

This CDR3 is CASSSSESGNTIYF. In nucleotides, the CDR3 is TGTGCCAGCAGCTCTTCGGAGTCGGGAAACACCATATATTTT. This chain uses TRBV7-8 with TRBJ1-3; D gene uncertain. CDR3 length: 14 residues. Per germline, CDR1 SGHVS and CDR2 FQNEAQ. Trimming removed 4 bases at V and 4 bases at J, with 11 bases between.